This note documents a single T cell receptor beta chain sequence. Antigen specificity is unknown. V was shortened by 8 bases and J by 8 bases, with 10 bases between the two germline ends. The CDR3 is made up of 12 amino acids. Germline V gene sequence: CDR1 MDHEN, CDR2 SYDVKM. These data are taken from a study of T cell responses to AZD1222 COVID-19 vaccine. Study-level points and caveats: It should be noted that donors were predominantly white British and more often female, and clonal diversity was possibly underestimated.

Repertoires were generated with immunoSEQ multiplex PCR, while TCRdb's copy carries only in-frame clones and drops some. Of some 150,000 clones listed, roughly 86% were seen once; the top ten hold 5.4%. The TCR comes from an adult who received the MenACWY meningococcal vaccine as a control. Sequences were derived from peripheral blood, sampled 28 days after the second dose of the MenACWY control vaccine. The V gene is TRBV28, the J gene TRBJ1-6; TRBD1 might be the D (5 bases). CDR3 region: CASRLGDSPLHF. CDR3 bases: TGTGCCAGCCGGTTGGGGGATTCACCCCTCCACTTT.